The 23 T cell receptor beta chains given below trace back to one sample, sequenced in a study of shared clonotypes between healthy human individuals (TCRdb year 2020). Library prep was done by the immunoSEQ multiplex PCR assay. TCRdb's version of the immuneACCESS table is confined to in-frame rearrangements and falls short of the full clone set. An unresolved V gene accounts for under half of the shortfall where checked; the remainder is of unknown origin. For this sample the table gives about 1.1 million clones, of which 75% to 85% were detected only once. The ten largest clones capture about 0.52% of the sample. The sequencing sample was made of memory CD4+ T cells from PBMCs. The cell subset or site label, read with the paper, signifies: CD45RA-negative fraction. Receptors were obtained from a man in his late teens or twenties in good health. Some clones in this sample may be carry-over from other donors' samples.

The chain couples TRBV18 to TRBJ1-2; 8 bases fit TRBD1. The length of the CDR3 is 14 residues. With V trimmed by 6 bases and J by 4 bases, 7 bases remained unmatched. Germline V gene lookup returns CDR1 KGHSH and CDR2 LQKENI. The CDR3: CASSSDRASYGYTF. Here the CDR3 DNA reads TGTGCCAGCTCGTCGGACAGGGCAAGCTATGGCTACACCTTC. Full variable domain (outside the CDR3, taken from reference TRBV18 and TRBJ1-2): NAGVMQNPRHLVRRRGQEARLRCSPMKGHSHVYWYRQLPEEGLKFMVYLQKENIIDESGMPKERFSAEFPKEGPSILRIQQVVRGDSAAYFCASSSDRASYGYTFGSGTRLTVV.

Only one count was recorded for this clone. This rearrangement joins TRBV4-1 to TRBJ1-3, with a weak D call TRBD1 (6 bases). The V and J ends lost 2 bases and 0 bases respectively, with 14 bases between them. This CDR3 region has 17 residues. Germline V gives CDR1 MGHRA, CDR2 YSYEKL. This CDR3 is CASSQPRGGFSGNTIYF. The CDR3 nucleotides are TGCGCCAGCAGCCAACCCAGGGGTGGATTCTCTGGAAACACCATATATTTT.

As to this clone: The same CDR3 also results from other DNA sequences found in this sample. The V call is TRBV7-3, the J call TRBJ1-2; possibly TRBD1 for D (5 bases). With 2 bases removed from V and 4 bases from J, the gap between germline ends came to 8 bases. Germline V gene data show CDR1 as SGHTA and CDR2 as FQGTGA. The CDR3 spans 13 residues. CDR3 protein: CASSLGGSYGYTF. The CDR3 region has the DNA TGTGCCAGCAGCTTAGGGGGTTCCTATGGCTACACCTTC.

V and J are TRBV5-1 and TRBJ2-5; 14 nucleotides line up with TRBD2. Per the germline V gene, CDR1 is SGHRS and CDR2 is YFSETQ. The V and J ends lost 3 bases and 5 bases, in that order; junction bases with no gene match: 9. The CDR3 has 17 residues. The CDR3 loop reads CASSSTGTSGSLETQYF. The CDR3 DNA reads TGCGCCAGCAGCTCAACCGGGACTAGCGGGAGTTTGGAGACCCAGTACTTC.

The CDR3, as DNA: TGTGCCAGCGCCTTGGGTGGCGAAAACATTCAGTACTTC. Its protein product is CASALGGENIQYF. The V gene is TRBV6-1, the J gene TRBJ2-4; unclear D gene. In germline, CDR1 is MNHNS, CDR2 SASEGT. V was pared by 8 bases and J by 5 bases, with 13 bases between. This CDR3 comprises 13 residues.

The V call is TRBV19, the J call TRBJ1-2; the match to TRBD1 covers 10 bases. J gave up 3 bases and V 7 bases, and 8 bases lay outside the gene matches. The germline V gene has CDR1 LNHDA and CDR2 SQIVND (reference sequence). This CDR3 region has 15 residues. CDR3 sequence (DNA): TGTGCCAGTATTGGGACAGGGGCGGGACACTATGGCTACACCTTC. Amino acids: CASIGTGAGHYGYTF. Filled out from reference TRBV19 and TRBJ1-2, the complete variable domain reads DGGITQSPKYLFRKEGQNVTLSCEQNLNHDAMYWYRQDPGQGLRLIYYSQIVNDFQKGDIAEGYSVSREKKESFPLTVTSAQKNPTAFYLCASIGTGAGHYGYTFGSGTRLTVV.

This clone was observed a few times. CDR3 protein: CATGINTEAFF. Written as DNA, the CDR3 is TGTGCCACCGGAATCAACACTGAAGCTTTCTTT. V usage is TRBV28 and J usage is TRBJ1-1; D is undetermined. Per the germline V gene, CDR1 is MDHEN and CDR2 is SYDVKM. Trimming removed 10 bases at V and 2 bases at J, with 8 bases between. The CDR3 totals 11 residues.

The chain carries TRBV5-1 and TRBJ2-3; D is perhaps TRBD1 (5 bases). Germline V gene sequence: CDR1 SGHRS, CDR2 YFSETQ. Trimming stripped 7 bases from V and 2 bases from J, with 8 bases between. There are 12 residues in the CDR3. DNA for the CDR3: TGCGCCAGCGGGGCAGCCACAGATACGCAGTATTTT. Protein: CASGAATDTQYF.

In its sample, this clone was seen many times. The J gene is TRBJ2-3, the V gene TRBV18; no clear D. CDR1 and CDR2 (germline): KGHSH, LQKENI. CDR3 length: 16 residues. V was shortened by 4 bases and J by 3 bases, with 17 bases between the two germline ends. CDR3: CASSLQPGVETDTQYF. CDR3 DNA: TGTGCCAGCTCACTCCAGCCTGGGGTAGAAACAGATACGCAGTATTTT.

J is TRBJ2-7 and V is TRBV30, with TRBD2 matching 7 bases. V shed 5 bases and J 4 bases; nucleotides not matched to a gene: 11. From germline, CDR1 is GTSNPN and CDR2 SVGIG (reference sequence). This CDR3 has 14 amino acids. For the CDR3, the DNA is TGTGCCTGGGGGAAAGCGGGACGGAGTTACGAGCAGTACTTC. Translated, it gives CAWGKAGRSYEQYF.

V gene TRBV6-1 combines with J gene TRBJ2-3; maybe TRBD2 (6 bases). Deletions cut 3 bases from V and 0 bases from J, with 13 bases between. Germline CDR1 and CDR2: MNHNS and SASEGT. The CDR3 consists of 16 residues. The CDR3: CASSDLGGRSTDTQYF. Written as DNA, the CDR3 is TGTGCCAGCAGTGACTTGGGGGGAAGGAGCACAGATACGCAGTATTTT.

This chain joins TRBV18 and TRBJ2-1; D unresolved. Germline V gene sequence: CDR1 KGHSH, CDR2 LQKENI. The CDR3 spans 16 residues. Trimming cost V 4 bases and J 5 bases, with 18 bases left between them. The CDR3 sequence is CASSRMGVVSHNEQFF. The CDR3 nucleotides are TGTGCCAGCTCACGAATGGGTGTGGTATCCCACAATGAGCAGTTCTTC.

In this sample, this clone turned up once. The chain joins TRBV27 to TRBJ1-1, with 10 bases aligning to TRBD1. J lost 6 bases, V lost 2 bases, and 6 bases had no gene match. CDR1 MNHEY and CDR2 SMNVEV come from the germline V gene (reference sequence). The CDR3 spans 15 residues. This CDR3 is CASSLGGQGSPEAFF. CDR3 sequence (DNA): TGTGCCAGCAGTTTAGGGGGACAGGGGTCCCCTGAAGCTTTCTTT.

The genes are TRBV19 and TRBJ2-7, with 7 bases that match TRBD2. Germline assignment: CDR1 LNHDA and CDR2 SQIVND (reference sequence). CDR3 length: 14 amino acids. The junction had 10 bases not matched to a gene; V was cut back by 5 bases and J by 6 bases. The CDR3 nucleotides are TGTGCCAGTAGTCCGGGCGGGAGTCCCGGCGAGCAGTACTTC. Translated, it gives CASSPGGSPGEQYF.

The chain carries TRBV5-1 and TRBJ1-2; D remains unclear. Trimming took 4 bases from V and 5 from J, leaving 21 bases between them. This CDR3 region has 16 residues. Germline CDR1 and CDR2: SGHRS and YFSETQ. The CDR3 is CASSTDPDVASYGYTF. DNA for the CDR3: TGCGCCAGCAGCACCGATCCGGACGTAGCTTCTTATGGCTACACCTTC.

This clone was detected many times. The rearrangement uses TRBV28 and TRBJ2-2; D remains ambiguous. Germline V lookup: CDR1 MDHEN, CDR2 SYDVKM. The CDR3 runs to 15 residues. Trimming shortened V by 5 bases and J by 4 bases, and 14 bases separated the two germline ends. The CDR3 loop reads CASSPDSRPTGELFF. The CDR3, as DNA: TGTGCCAGCAGTCCGGATTCCCGACCCACCGGGGAGCTGTTTTTT.

DNA for the CDR3: TGCAGCGTCCGGCAGGGGATCGAGGCCCAGTACTTC. Translation: CSVRQGIEAQYF. The chain joins TRBV29-1 to TRBJ2-5; D is perhaps TRBD1 (6 bases). CDR3 length: 12 residues. Deletions cut 6 bases from V and 9 bases from J, with 17 bases between. CDR1 SQVTM and CDR2 ANQGSEA come from the germline V gene.

This CDR3 is CASSYRDRFTDTQYF. DNA for the CDR3: TGTGCCAGCAGCTACCGGGACAGATTCACAGATACGCAGTATTTT. The gene calls are TRBV11-3 and TRBJ2-3; 7 nucleotides line up with TRBD1. V lost 4 bases, J lost 2 bases, and 6 bases stayed unmatched. Germline CDR1 reads SGHNT; CDR2 reads YENEEA. There are 15 residues in the CDR3.

In DNA form, the CDR3 reads TGTGCCAGCAGCTTAGATCGGGGGAGCTCCTACGAGCAGTACTTC. Protein: CASSLDRGSSYEQYF. V gene TRBV11-2 combines with J gene TRBJ2-7; tentative D call: TRBD2 (6 bases). The V and J ends lost 0 bases and 0 bases respectively, with 9 bases between them. The CDR3 length is 15 residues. CDR1 and CDR2 (germline): SGHAT, FQNNGV.

V usage is TRBV5-1 and J usage is TRBJ1-2; D call uncertain. The germline CDR1 and CDR2 sequences are SGHRS and YFSETQ. The CDR3 is made up of 14 amino acids. With 5 bases removed from V and 0 bases from J, the gap between germline ends came to 11 bases. The CDR3 DNA reads as TGCGCCAGCAGGCAGGTCCAATCTAACTATGGCTACACCTTC. As protein: CASRQVQSNYGYTF.

This chain links TRBV28 with TRBJ2-1; D not resolved. Germline V lookup: CDR1 MDHEN, CDR2 SYDVKM. The CDR3 spans 12 residues. V lost 2 bases and J lost 15, with 14 bases in between. CDR3 bases: TGTGCCAGCAGTTTAACACCGCCCATGCTGTTCTTC. Translated, it gives CASSLTPPMLFF.

The CDR3 protein is CASRPGEAYGYTF. The CDR3 region has the DNA TGTGCCAGCCGCCCGGGAGAAGCCTATGGCTACACCTTC. The V and J genes are TRBV7-9 and TRBJ1-2; D not resolved. V shed 8 bases and J shed 4 bases, with 14 bases lying between them. The CDR3 has 13 amino acids. Germline V gene lookup returns CDR1 SEHNR and CDR2 FQNEAQ (reference sequence).

The rearrangement uses TRBV5-4 and TRBJ2-2, with D maybe TRBD1 (5 bases). V lost 3 bases and J 4 bases, leaving 16 bases between the germline ends. This CDR3 comprises 16 residues. Per the germline V gene, CDR1 is SGHNT and CDR2 is YYREEE (reference sequence). DNA for the CDR3: TGTGCCAGCAGCTCGGGTGGACATAAAGCCACCGGGGAGCTGTTTTTT. As protein: CASSSGGHKATGELFF. Full variable domain (rest looked up from reference TRBV5-4 and TRBJ2-2): ETGVTQSPTHLIKTRGQQVTLRCSSQSGHNTVSWYQQALGQGPQFIFQYYREEENGRGNFPPRFSGLQFPNYSSELNVNALELDDSALYLCASSSGGHKATGELFFGEGSRLTVL.